The rows below give T cell receptor beta chains drawn from one sample of a study of OX40 agonist ivuxolimab in advanced cancers. Only in-frame clones appear in the TCRdb table, and some are missing; sequencing was by immunoSEQ multiplex PCR. The data hold roughly 50,000 clones, with approximately 87% observed a single time. The source was CD4+ or CD8+ T cells sorted from blood, collected in a trial of the OX40 agonist ivuxolimab. Source of these receptors: an adult with an advanced solid tumor such as melanoma, head and neck, liver or kidney cancer. Each CDR3 is given with its conserved first and last residue. A D gene is named only where the DNA matches it firmly. Size is stated for part of the rows, as once, few or many counts, or as a class when the clone is expanded.

TRBV7-9,TRBJ1-4,TRBD1,-,TGTGCCAGCAGCTCCACCGGGACAGGGGGTAAAAAACTGTTTTTT,CASSSTGTGGKKLFF
TRBV15,TRBJ1-5,-,-,TGTGCCACGGCCAACTATAGCAATCAGCCCCAGCATTTT,CATANYSNQPQHF
TRBV9,TRBJ2-1,-,once,TGTGCCAGCAGCGTAGACGGAGTTACCTCCTACAATGAGCAGTTCTTC,CASSVDGVTSYNEQFF
TRBV19,TRBJ1-5,-,-,TGTGCCAGTAGTATAGGGGTAGTTCAGCCCCAGCATTTT,CASSIGVVQPQHF
TRBV10-2,TRBJ2-3,-,-,TGCGCCAGCAGTGGGTCGACAGATACGCAGTATTTT,CASSGSTDTQYF
TRBV11-3,TRBJ2-7,-,-,TGTGCCAGCAGCTTAGGACAGCTAGAGACCAGACCCGAGCAGTACTTC,CASSLGQLETRPEQYF
TRBV23-1,TRBJ1-3,TRBD1,once,TGCGCCAGCAGTCAAAAGGCTGGACAGGGAACAGGAAACACCATATATTTT,CASSQKAGQGTGNTIYF
TRBV10-2,TRBJ2-2,-,few,TGCGCCAGCAGTGAGTTTGGTTGGGGGATCGGAGAGCTGTTTTTT,CASSEFGWGIGELFF
TRBV5-1,TRBJ2-1,TRBD2,-,TGCGCCAGCAGCTTGTTACTAGCGGGGGGAATAGATGAGCAGTTCTTC,CASSLLLAGGIDEQFF
TRBV28,TRBJ1-1,TRBD1,-,TGTGCCAGCAGTTTAGGACAGGGGGGGACTGAAGCTTTCTTT,CASSLGQGGTEAFF
TRBV5-1,TRBJ2-5,TRBD1,-,TGCGCCAGCAGACCGGGGCCAGGGGGCGTGAATACCCAGTACTTC,CASRPGPGGVNTQYF
TRBV5-4,TRBJ2-3,-,-,TGTGCCAGCAGCTTACGAGGGAGAGTGACAGATACGCAGTATTTT,CASSLRGRVTDTQYF
TRBV4-3,TRBJ1-1,-,-,TGCGCCAGCAGCCGCGTGACGAACACTGAAGCTTTCTTT,CASSRVTNTEAFF
TRBV7-2,TRBJ1-4,-,-,TGTGCCAGCAGCTGGGGGGTCTCTCGTTTTGAAAAACTGTTTTTT,CASSWGVSRFEKLFF
TRBV4-2,TRBJ2-7,-,-,TGTGCCAGCAGCCCCGGTCTAGCCTTGGGTTACGAGCAGTACTTC,CASSPGLALGYEQYF
TRBV6-5,TRBJ1-1,TRBD1,-,TGTGCCAGCAGTTACTCGGGGACAGGGACTGAAGCTTTCTTT,CASSYSGTGTEAFF
TRBV11-2,TRBJ2-7,TRBD1,-,TGTGCCACCGCACAGGGGAACGAGCAGTACTTC,CATAQGNEQYF
TRBV6-1,TRBJ1-2,-,-,TGTGCCAGCAGGGACATACAGGGAAAATATGGCTACACCTTC,CASRDIQGKYGYTF
TRBV30,TRBJ2-7,TRBD1,-,TGTGCCTGCTGGCGGACAGGAACCTACGAGCAGTACTTC,CACWRTGTYEQYF
TRBV4-1,TRBJ2-1,-,-,TGCGCCAGCAGCCTCCTGACTAGTAAGGCCGATGAGCAGTTCTTC,CASSLLTSKADEQFF
TRBV7-3,TRBJ2-3,-,-,TGTGCCAGCAGCTTAGGAACTAGTGGGACAGATACGCAGTATTTT,CASSLGTSGTDTQYF
TRBV4-3,TRBJ2-7,-,-,TGCGCCAGCAGCCAATTGATCATTGGCGGAGGCGAGCAGTACTTC,CASSQLIIGGGEQYF
TRBV9,TRBJ2-2,TRBD2,few,TGTGCCAGCAGCGTTGAACTAGCGAGTTACACCGGGGAGCTGTTTTTT,CASSVELASYTGELFF
TRBV11-2,TRBJ1-2,-,-,TGTGCCAGCAGCTTAGAGCGGGGTTCCTATGGCTACACCTTC,CASSLERGSYGYTF
TRBV7-6,TRBJ2-5,TRBD2,-,TGTGCCAGCAGCTTAGGGCTAGCGGCCCAAGAGACCCAGTACTTC,CASSLGLAAQETQYF
TRBV6-5,TRBJ1-2,-,-,TGTGCCAGCAGTTACCTGAACGACTTCTATGGCTACACCTTC,CASSYLNDFYGYTF
TRBV9,TRBJ1-4,-,large,TGTGCCAGCAGCCCTAGGGACTTTCAAGTTGCAACTAATGAAAAACTGTTTTTT,CASSPRDFQVATNEKLFF
TRBV4-3,TRBJ2-1,TRBD1,-,TGCGCCAGCAGCCAAGATGTATGGACAGGGGATGAGCAGTTCTTC,CASSQDVWTGDEQFF
TRBV7-9,TRBJ1-3,TRBD1,-,TGTGCCAGCAGCTTAGGGGGACAGCGACACACCATATATTTT,CASSLGGQRHTIYF
TRBV2,TRBJ2-7,TRBD2,-,TGTGCCAGCAGTGGGCCTAGCGGGGCAAAGTACGAGCAGTACTTC,CASSGPSGAKYEQYF
TRBV27,TRBJ2-7,TRBD1,-,TGTGCCAGCAGTGACTTGACAGGGCTCGAGCAGTACTTC,CASSDLTGLEQYF
TRBV15,TRBJ2-7,-,-,TGTGCCACCAGCGCCCAGAGGGGATCCGCCTCCTACGAGCAGTACTTC,CATSAQRGSASYEQYF
TRBV27,TRBJ2-7,-,-,TGTGCCAGCAGTTTAAGGGGGGCAGGCGAGCAGTACTTC,CASSLRGAGEQYF
TRBV10-3,TRBJ1-1,TRBD1,-,TGTGCCATCAGTGAGTCCCCGGACAGGGGGAACACTGAAGCTTTCTTT,CAISESPDRGNTEAFF
TRBV6-5,TRBJ2-1,-,-,TGTGCCAGCAGTTTCCTCAGCACCTACAATGAGCAGTTCTTC,CASSFLSTYNEQFF
TRBV27,TRBJ2-2,-,-,TGTGCCACACGAAACAGGGACGGCGCGAACACCGGGGAGCTGTTTTTT,CATRNRDGANTGELFF
TRBV5-6,TRBJ2-7,-,-,TGTGCCAGCAGCTTCGGGCAGGGGACCTACGAGCAGTACTTC,CASSFGQGTYEQYF
TRBV27,TRBJ1-2,-,-,TGTGCCAGCAGTTTCCTTCGGCCATCCCGTAACGAGGTCAGGGATAGCATATATGGCTACACCTTC,CASSFLRPSRNEVRDSIYGYTF
TRBV5-6,TRBJ1-1,-,-,TGTGCCAGCAGCTTGAAAGCGGCTTTGAACACTGAAGCTTTCTTT,CASSLKAALNTEAFF
TRBV27,TRBJ2-1,TRBD1,-,TGTGCCAGCAGCCGGGACAGCTACAATGAGCAGTTCTTC,CASSRDSYNEQFF
TRBV12-2,TRBJ2-2,-,-,TGTGCAAGTCGCTTAGCTCCTCCACAGGGCAGAAACACCGGGGAGCTGTTTTTT,CASRLAPPQGRNTGELFF
TRBV4-3,TRBJ2-7,TRBD2,-,TGCGCCAGCAGCCAAGAACGCCTAGCGGGAGGATACGAGCAGTACTTC,CASSQERLAGGYEQYF